The T cell receptor (beta chain) described here comes from a study of OX40 agonist ivuxolimab in advanced cancers. On the study more broadly: Patients enrolled in dose escalation were diagnosed with hepatocellular carcinoma, melanoma, renal cell or head and neck cancer.

Autoimmune disease history or systemic immunosuppression led to patients being barred. Findings and limits, study-wide: Certain nonresponders additionally had low normalized T-cell clonal expansion.

The germline V gene has CDR1 KGHSH and CDR2 LQKENI. The CDR3 is 14 residues long. Remarks on this clone: No antigen is known for it. Mismatch with germline at one junction end may stem from a read error.

TCRdb keeps only in-frame clones here, not all; method: immunoSEQ multiplex PCR. The sample includes roughly 76,000 clones, 91% of them seen just once. The clonotype was recovered from an adult with an advanced solid tumor such as melanoma, head and neck, liver or kidney cancer. The chain employs TRBV18 and TRBJ2-7; weak D call: TRBD2 (6 bases). The material was CD4+ or CD8+ T cells sorted from blood, obtained in a trial of the OX40 agonist ivuxolimab. CDR3 in DNA: TGTGCCAGCTCACCACCGGGACTCTCCTCCGAGCAGTACTTC. Protein: CASSPPGLSSEQYF.